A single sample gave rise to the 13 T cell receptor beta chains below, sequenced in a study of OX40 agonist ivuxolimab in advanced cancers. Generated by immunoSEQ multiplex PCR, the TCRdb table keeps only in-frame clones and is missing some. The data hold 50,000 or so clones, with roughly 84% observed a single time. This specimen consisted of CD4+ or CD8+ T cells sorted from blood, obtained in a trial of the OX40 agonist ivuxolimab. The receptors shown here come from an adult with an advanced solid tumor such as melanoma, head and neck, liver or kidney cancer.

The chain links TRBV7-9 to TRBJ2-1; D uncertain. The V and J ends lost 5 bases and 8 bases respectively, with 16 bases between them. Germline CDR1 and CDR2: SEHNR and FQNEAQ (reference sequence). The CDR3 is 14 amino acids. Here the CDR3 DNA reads TGTGCCAGCAGCCCTCGGGCCCTGAGAGATGAGCAGTTCTTC. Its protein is CASSPRALRDEQFF.

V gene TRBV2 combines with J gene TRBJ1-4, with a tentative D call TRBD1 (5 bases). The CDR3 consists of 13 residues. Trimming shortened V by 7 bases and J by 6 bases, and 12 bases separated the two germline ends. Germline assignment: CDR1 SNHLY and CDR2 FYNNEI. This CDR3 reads CASTGAVYEKLFF. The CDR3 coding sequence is TGTGCCAGCACTGGGGCGGTTTATGAAAAACTGTTTTTT.

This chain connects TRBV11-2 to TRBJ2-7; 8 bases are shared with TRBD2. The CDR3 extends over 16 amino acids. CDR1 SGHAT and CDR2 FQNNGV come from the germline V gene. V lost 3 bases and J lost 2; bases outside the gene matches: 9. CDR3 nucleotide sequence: TGTGCCAGCAGCTTCCCAGCGGGAGCTGGGACCTACGAGCAGTACTTC. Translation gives CASSFPAGAGTYEQYF. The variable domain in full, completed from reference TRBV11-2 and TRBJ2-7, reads EAGVAQSPRYKIIEKRQSVAFWCNPISGHATLYWYQQILGQGPKLLIQFQNNGVVDDSQLPKDRFSAERLKGVDSTLKIQPAKLEDSAVYLCASSFPAGAGTYEQYFGPGTRLTVT.

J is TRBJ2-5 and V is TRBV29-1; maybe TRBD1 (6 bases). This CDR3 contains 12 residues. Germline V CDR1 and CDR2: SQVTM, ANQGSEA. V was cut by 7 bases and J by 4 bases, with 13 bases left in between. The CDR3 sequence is CSARQAGETQYF. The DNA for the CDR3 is TGCAGCGCCCGACAGGCGGGAGAGACCCAGTACTTC.

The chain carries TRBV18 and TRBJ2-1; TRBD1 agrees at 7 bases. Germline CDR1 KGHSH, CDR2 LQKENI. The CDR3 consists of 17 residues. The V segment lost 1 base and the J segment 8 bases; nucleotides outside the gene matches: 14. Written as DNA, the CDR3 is TGTGCCAGCTCACCACAAGTCAGAAGGGGGCGAGGGGATGAGCAGTTCTTC. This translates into CASSPQVRRGRGDEQFF.

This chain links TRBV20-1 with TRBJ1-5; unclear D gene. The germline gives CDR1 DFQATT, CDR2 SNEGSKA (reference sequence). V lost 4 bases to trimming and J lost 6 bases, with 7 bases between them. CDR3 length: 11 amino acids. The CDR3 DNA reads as TGCAGTGCTAAGGCGGGTCAGCCCCAGCATTTT. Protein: CSAKAGQPQHF.

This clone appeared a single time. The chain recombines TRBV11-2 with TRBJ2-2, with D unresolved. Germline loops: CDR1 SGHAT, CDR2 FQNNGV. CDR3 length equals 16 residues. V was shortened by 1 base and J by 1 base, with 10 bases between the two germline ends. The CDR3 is CASSLVKPLNTGELFF. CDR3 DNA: TGTGCCAGCAGCTTAGTGAAGCCGCTGAACACCGGGGAGCTGTTTTTT. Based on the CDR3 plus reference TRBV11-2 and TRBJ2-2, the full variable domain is EAGVAQSPRYKIIEKRQSVAFWCNPISGHATLYWYQQILGQGPKLLIQFQNNGVVDDSQLPKDRFSAERLKGVDSTLKIQPAKLEDSAVYLCASSLVKPLNTGELFFGEGSRLTVL.

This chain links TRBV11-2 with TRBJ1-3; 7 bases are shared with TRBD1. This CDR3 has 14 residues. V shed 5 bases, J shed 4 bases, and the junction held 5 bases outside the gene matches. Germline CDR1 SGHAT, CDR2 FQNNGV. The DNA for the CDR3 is TGTGCCAGCAGCACCGACAGGGCGGGAAACACCATATATTTT. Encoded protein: CASSTDRAGNTIYF. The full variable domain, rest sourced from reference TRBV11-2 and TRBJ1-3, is EAGVAQSPRYKIIEKRQSVAFWCNPISGHATLYWYQQILGQGPKLLIQFQNNGVVDDSQLPKDRFSAERLKGVDSTLKIQPAKLEDSAVYLCASSTDRAGNTIYFGEGSWLTVV.

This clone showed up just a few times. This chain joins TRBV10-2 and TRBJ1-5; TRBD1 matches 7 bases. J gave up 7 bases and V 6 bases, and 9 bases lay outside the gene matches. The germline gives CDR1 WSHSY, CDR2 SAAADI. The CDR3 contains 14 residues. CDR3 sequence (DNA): TGCGCCAGCAGGGAAGGGGGCGCGGAGCAGCCCCAGCATTTT. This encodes CASREGGAEQPQHF.

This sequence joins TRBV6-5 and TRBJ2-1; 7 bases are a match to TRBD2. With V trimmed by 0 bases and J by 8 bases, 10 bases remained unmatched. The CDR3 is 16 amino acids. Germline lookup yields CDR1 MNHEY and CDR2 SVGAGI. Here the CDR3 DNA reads TGTGCCAGCAGTTACTCCTATTCTAGCGGCAAGGATGAGCAGTTCTTC. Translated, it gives CASSYSYSSGKDEQFF.

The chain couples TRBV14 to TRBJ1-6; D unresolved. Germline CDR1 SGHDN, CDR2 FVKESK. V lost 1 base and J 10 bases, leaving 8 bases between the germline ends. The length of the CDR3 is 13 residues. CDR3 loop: CASSQGVISPLHF. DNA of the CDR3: TGTGCCAGCAGCCAAGGTGTGATCTCACCCCTCCACTTT.

CDR3 coding DNA: TGTGCCAGCAGCTTAGAAGGGACAGCGAATGAGCAGTTCTTC. Its protein product is CASSLEGTANEQFF. The chain carries TRBV11-2 and TRBJ2-1; 7 bases line up with TRBD1. Germline V gene data show CDR1 as SGHAT and CDR2 as FQNNGV. With 0 bases clipped from V and 7 bases from J, the junction kept 3 bases outside the gene matches. The CDR3 extends over 14 amino acids.

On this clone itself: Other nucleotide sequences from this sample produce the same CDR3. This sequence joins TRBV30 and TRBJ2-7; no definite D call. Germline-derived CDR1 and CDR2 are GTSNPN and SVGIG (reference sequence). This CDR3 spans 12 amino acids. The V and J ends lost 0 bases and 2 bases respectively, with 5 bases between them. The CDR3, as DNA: TGTGCCTGGAGTGTTGGACCCTACGAGCAGTACTTC. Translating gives CAWSVGPYEQYF.